Listed below are T cell receptor beta chains from one sample, sequenced in a study of cytomegalovirus exposure and HLA in healthy donors. Clones were sequenced by immunoSEQ multiplex PCR, and TCRdb holds only the in-frame ones, with some missing. The table includes roughly 200,000 clones, roughly 83% detected once. The sequenced sample consisted of PBMCs. The receptors were sampled from a boy between 2 and 10 years old in good health and CMV-seronegative. CDR3s include the opening cysteine and the closing phenylalanine or tryptophan. D genes are given only for firm matches. The size of a clone is reported for some rows only, either as once, few or many, or as a class for expanded clones.

j_call clone_size cdr3_length d_call v_call cdr3_nt cdr3_aa
TRBJ2-7 once 14 TRBD1 TRBV27 TGTGCCAGCAGCCCGGGACAGGGGGCCCACGAGCAGTACTTC CASSPGQGAHEQYF
TRBJ2-7 few 14 TRBD1 TRBV7-6 TGTGCCAGCAGCCGACAGGGGTCCGCCTACGAGCAGTACTTC CASSRQGSAYEQYF
TRBJ1-6 once 15 TRBD1 TRBV6-6 TGTGCCAGCAGTCGAACGGACAGGAGGAATTCACCCCTCCACTTT CASSRTDRRNSPLHF
TRBJ2-5 NA 11 NA TRBV19 TGTGCCAGTAGTATATCGGAGACCCAGTACTTC CASSISETQYF
TRBJ1-6 NA 14 NA TRBV6-5 TGTGCCAGCAGTTTGAGCGACTATAATTCACCCCTCCACTTT CASSLSDYNSPLHF
TRBJ1-2 few 12 NA TRBV6-5 TGTGCCAGCAGTTACGGGGCAGGAGGCTACACCTTC CASSYGAGGYTF
TRBJ2-7 NA 15 TRBD2 TRBV7-9 TGTGCCAGCAGCAAACCGGGACTAGTTCTGTCCGAGCAGTACTTC CASSKPGLVLSEQYF
TRBJ2-7 NA 14 NA TRBV5-6 TGTGCCAGCAGCTTGGGCGGGACGGAGTTAAGGGAGTACTTC CASSLGGTELREYF
TRBJ2-2 few 14 TRBD2 TRBV14 TGTGCCAGCAAGGGACTAGCGCCTACCGGGGAGCTGTTTTTT CASKGLAPTGELFF
TRBJ1-4 NA 15 TRBD1 TRBV6-1 TGTGCCAGCAGTGGGGCCGGGACAGGGAATGAAAAACTGTTTTTT CASSGAGTGNEKLFF
TRBJ1-5 once 15 NA TRBV10-3 TGTGCCATCAGTCAGCAGGGGAGGGAGAATCAGCCCCAGCATTTT CAISQQGRENQPQHF
TRBJ1-3 NA 15 TRBD1 TRBV6-5 TGTGCCAGCAGTTCGCAGGGGGCTGCTGGAAACACCATATATTTT CASSSQGAAGNTIYF
TRBJ1-4 NA 14 NA TRBV12-5 TGTGCTAGTGGTTTGGTGGGAGGGGCTGAAAAACTGTTTTTT CASGLVGGAEKLFF
TRBJ1-4 few 17 TRBD1 TRBV4-1 TGCGCCAGCAGCAGGGGACAGGGGGCACGGACTAATGAAAAACTGTTTTTT CASSRGQGARTNEKLFF
TRBJ2-1 NA 15 TRBD2 TRBV9 TGTGCCAGCAGCGTAGCGGGGGGGCCCCACAATGAGCAGTTCTTC CASSVAGGPHNEQFF
TRBJ1-2 NA 14 NA TRBV30 TGTGCCTGGAGTCCAGGACAGCTAATCTATGGCTACACCTTC CAWSPGQLIYGYTF
TRBJ2-7 NA 15 NA TRBV6-5 TGTGCCAGCAGTTACTCCGGGACTCTGTCTTGCGAGCAGTACTTC CASSYSGTLSCEQYF
TRBJ2-3 NA 16 TRBD2 TRBV7-9 TGTGCCAGCAGCGTCACTAGCGCCCTTAGCACAGATACGCAGTATTTT CASSVTSALSTDTQYF
TRBJ1-2 NA 13 TRBD1 TRBV5-4 TGTGCCAGCAGCTTGGAACAGGGGTATGGCTACCCCTTC CASSLEQGYGYPF
TRBJ1-1 NA 13 TRBD1 TRBV19 TGTGCCAGTTCCGAGGACAGGGCCTCTGAAGCTTTCTTT CASSEDRASEAFF
TRBJ2-1 NA 15 TRBD1 TRBV2 TGTGCCAGCAGTCGGACAGGGGGCTCCTACAATGAGCAGTTCTTC CASSRTGGSYNEQFF
TRBJ2-3 NA 16 TRBD2 TRBV7-2 TGTGCCAGCAGTCATGGACTAGCGGGCCACACAGATACGCAGTATTTT CASSHGLAGHTDTQYF
TRBJ1-2 NA 13 NA TRBV29-1 TGCAGCGTTGAACGGAGGGATGACTATGGCTACACCTTC CSVERRDDYGYTF
TRBJ1-1 NA 15 NA TRBV5-4 TGTGCCAGCAGCTTGGTGGCCCAGGAGGATGCTGAAGCTTTCTTT CASSLVAQEDAEAFF
TRBJ1-2 NA 16 TRBD1 TRBV18 TGTGCCAGCTCACCACCACAGGGGCGGAGTGCCTATGGCTACACCTTC CASSPPQGRSAYGYTF
TRBJ1-4 NA 14 NA TRBV30 TGTGCCTGGGGCGCTCAGGGGCTGGGTGAAAAACTGTTTTTT CAWGAQGLGEKLFF
TRBJ2-3 NA 15 NA TRBV6-5 TGTGCCAGCAGTCTAGGGCGGGCCAGCGAAGATACGCAGTATTTT CASSLGRASEDTQYF
TRBJ1-1 few 12 NA TRBV29-1 TGCAGCGCAGGGACAACGAACACTGAAGCTTTCTTT CSAGTTNTEAFF
TRBJ2-7 NA 13 NA TRBV30 TGTGCCTGGAGTGCGAACAGGGCAGGCGAGCAGTACTTC CAWSANRAGEQYF
TRBJ2-1 NA 15 TRBD2 TRBV18 TGTGCCAGCTCACCGGGGACTAGCGGGAACGATGAGCAGTTCTTC CASSPGTSGNDEQFF
TRBJ2-3 once 16 TRBD1 TRBV2 TGTGCCAGCAGTGACGGACAGGGTGAGGGTACAGATACGCAGTATTTT CASSDGQGEGTDTQYF
TRBJ1-1 NA 13 TRBD1 TRBV11-3 TGTGCCAGCAGCTCAGCTGGGACAGGGAGAGCTTTCTTT CASSSAGTGRAFF
TRBJ1-1 NA 15 NA TRBV6-5 TGTGCCAGCAGTTACTCTTGGGGGGGCACAAGCGAAGCTTTCTTT CASSYSWGGTSEAFF
TRBJ2-3 NA 17 TRBD2 TRBV7-3 TGTGCCAGCAGCCCCTCGGGACTAGCGGGGGGGCGGGATACGCAGTATTTT CASSPSGLAGGRDTQYF
TRBJ2-3 few 14 NA TRBV6-1 TGTGCCAGCAGTGAAGAGGCGGGTCCAGATACGCAGTATTTT CASSEEAGPDTQYF
TRBJ2-7 NA 14 NA TRBV30 TGTGCCTGGAGTCCACGCCCCGGGGGCTACGAGCAGTACTTC CAWSPRPGGYEQYF
TRBJ2-1 NA 14 NA TRBV23-1 TGCGCCAGCAGACAGGGTAGCTCCTACAATGAGCAGTTCTTC CASRQGSSYNEQFF
TRBJ2-2 NA 16 TRBD2 TRBV5-4 TGTGCCAGCAGCTTGGAGGGACTAGCGACCACCGGGGAGCTGTTTTTT CASSLEGLATTGELFF
TRBJ2-7 NA 15 TRBD1 TRBV18 TGTGCCAGCTCACCCCAAACAGGGGCCGCCTACGAGCAGTACTTC CASSPQTGAAYEQYF
TRBJ2-3 NA 13 NA TRBV19 TGTGCCAGTAGTGAGACTAGAACAGATACGCAGTATTTT CASSETRTDTQYF
TRBJ2-3 few 13 TRBD2 TRBV6-1 TGTGCCATGCTAGCGGGAGCGGGAGATACGCAGTATTTT CAMLAGAGDTQYF
TRBJ1-4 NA 14 TRBD1 TRBV6-1 TGTGCCAGCAGGGGACGGACAGGGATTGAAAAACTGTTTTTT CASRGRTGIEKLFF